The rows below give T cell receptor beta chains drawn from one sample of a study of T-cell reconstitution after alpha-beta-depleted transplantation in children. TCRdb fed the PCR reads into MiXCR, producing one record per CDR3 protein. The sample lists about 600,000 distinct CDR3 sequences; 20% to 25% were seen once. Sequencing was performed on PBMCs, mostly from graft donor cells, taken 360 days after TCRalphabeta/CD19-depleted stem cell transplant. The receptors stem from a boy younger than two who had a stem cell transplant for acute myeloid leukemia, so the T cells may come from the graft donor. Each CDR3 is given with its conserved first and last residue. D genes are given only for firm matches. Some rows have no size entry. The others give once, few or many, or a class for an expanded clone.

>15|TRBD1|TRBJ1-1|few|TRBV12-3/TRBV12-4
TGTGCCAGCAGTGCTCGGACAGGCGTGAACACTGAAGCTTTCTTT
CASSARTGVNTEAFF
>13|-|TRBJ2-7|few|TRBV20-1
TGCAGTGCTAGTTCGGGGCCGTTCTACGAGCAGTACTTC
CSASSGPFYEQYF
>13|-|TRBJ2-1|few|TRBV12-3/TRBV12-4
TGTGCCAGCACCTTCCCCTATTCAAATGAGCAGTTCTTC
CASTFPYSNEQFF
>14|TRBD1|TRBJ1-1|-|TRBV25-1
TGTGCCAGCAGAGGGGGCATGGGCTTCACTGAAGCTTTCTTT
CASRGGMGFTEAFF
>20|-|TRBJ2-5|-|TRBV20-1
TGCAGTGCTAGAGACCGACTAGAATCGGGGTTTCGGGGTTATCGGGAGACCCAGTACTTC
CSARDRLESGFRGYRETQYF
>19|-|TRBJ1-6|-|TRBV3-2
TGTGCCTGCAGTTTCTCGGCGAGACCCAGGGGGAGTAAGAATTCACCCCTCCACTTT
CACSFSARPRGSKNSPLHF
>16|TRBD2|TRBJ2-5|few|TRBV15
TGTGCCACCAGCAGAGACCGGGGGGTAGCGGGAGAGACCCAGTACTTC
CATSRDRGVAGETQYF
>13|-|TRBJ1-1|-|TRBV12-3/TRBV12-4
TGTGCCAGCAGTTTAACCAGGGAAACTGAAGCTTTCTTT
CASSLTRETEAFF
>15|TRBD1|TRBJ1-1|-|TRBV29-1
TGCAGCGTTGGGGAACGGGGCAGGGGGGACACTGAAGCTTTCTTT
CSVGERGRGDTEAFF
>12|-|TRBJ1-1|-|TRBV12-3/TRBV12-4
TGTGCCAGCAGAGATCGGGGGGGCGCAGCTTTCTTT
CASRDRGGAAFF
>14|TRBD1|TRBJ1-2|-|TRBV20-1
TGCAGTGCTCCTCCCATTCAGGGGGCGCGTGGCTACACCTTC
CSAPPIQGARGYTF
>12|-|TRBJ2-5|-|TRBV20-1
TGCAGTGCAGATCTAGGCGGGGAGACCCAGTACTTC
CSADLGGETQYF
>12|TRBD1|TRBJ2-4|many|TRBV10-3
TGTGCCACCGGACAGGGGGCAAACATTCAGTACTTC
CATGQGANIQYF
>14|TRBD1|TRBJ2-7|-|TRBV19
TGTGCCAGTAGTGGGACAGGGGGCGCATACGAGCAGTACTTC
CASSGTGGAYEQYF
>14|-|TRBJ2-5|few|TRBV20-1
TGCAGTGCACGGGGGACGATGCCCCAAGAGACCCAGTACTTC
CSARGTMPQETQYF
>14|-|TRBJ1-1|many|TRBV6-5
TGTGCCAGCAGTTCCTGGGTAGGGCACACTGAAGCTTTCTTT
CASSSWVGHTEAFF
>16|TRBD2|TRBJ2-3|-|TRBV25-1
TGTGCCAGCACCCCTGGAGGGGTAGGGAGGGCAGATACGCAGTATTTT
CASTPGGVGRADTQYF
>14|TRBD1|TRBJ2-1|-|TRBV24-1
TGTGCCACCAGTGCGCCGGGACAGTACAATGAGCAGTTCTTC
CATSAPGQYNEQFF
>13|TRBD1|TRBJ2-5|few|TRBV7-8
TGTGCCAGCAGCCCGGGACAGCCGGGGACCCAGTACTTC
CASSPGQPGTQYF
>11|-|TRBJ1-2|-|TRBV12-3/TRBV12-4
TGTGCCAGCAGTTTGGGGACTGGCTACACCTTC
CASSLGTGYTF
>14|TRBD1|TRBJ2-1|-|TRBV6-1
TGTGCCAGTTGGGGACAGTCCTCGAACAATGAGCAGTTCTTC
CASWGQSSNNEQFF
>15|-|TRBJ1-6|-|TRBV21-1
TGTGCCAGCAGCAAAGAACAGGGAAGCGGTTCACCCCTCCACTTT
CASSKEQGSGSPLHF
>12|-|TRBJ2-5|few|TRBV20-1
TGCAGTGCAAAACAAAGCCAAGAGACCCAGTACTTC
CSAKQSQETQYF
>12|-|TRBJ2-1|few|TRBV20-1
TGCAGTGCTAGTCTCAGGGGTAATGAGCAGTTCTTC
CSASLRGNEQFF